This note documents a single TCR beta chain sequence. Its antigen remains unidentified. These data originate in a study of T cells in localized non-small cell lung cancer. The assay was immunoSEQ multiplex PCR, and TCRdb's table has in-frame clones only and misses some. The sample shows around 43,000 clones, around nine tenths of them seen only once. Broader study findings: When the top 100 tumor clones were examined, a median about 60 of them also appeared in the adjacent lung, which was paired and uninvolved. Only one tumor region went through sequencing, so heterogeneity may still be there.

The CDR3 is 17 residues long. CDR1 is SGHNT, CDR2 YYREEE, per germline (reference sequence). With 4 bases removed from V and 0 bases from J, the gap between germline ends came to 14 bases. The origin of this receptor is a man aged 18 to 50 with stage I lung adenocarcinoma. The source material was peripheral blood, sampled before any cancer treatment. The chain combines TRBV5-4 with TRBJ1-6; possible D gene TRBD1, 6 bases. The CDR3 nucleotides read TGTGCCAGCAGCCTCGGGACAACAAACTCCTATAATTCACCCCTCCACTTT. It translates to CASSLGTTNSYNSPLHF.